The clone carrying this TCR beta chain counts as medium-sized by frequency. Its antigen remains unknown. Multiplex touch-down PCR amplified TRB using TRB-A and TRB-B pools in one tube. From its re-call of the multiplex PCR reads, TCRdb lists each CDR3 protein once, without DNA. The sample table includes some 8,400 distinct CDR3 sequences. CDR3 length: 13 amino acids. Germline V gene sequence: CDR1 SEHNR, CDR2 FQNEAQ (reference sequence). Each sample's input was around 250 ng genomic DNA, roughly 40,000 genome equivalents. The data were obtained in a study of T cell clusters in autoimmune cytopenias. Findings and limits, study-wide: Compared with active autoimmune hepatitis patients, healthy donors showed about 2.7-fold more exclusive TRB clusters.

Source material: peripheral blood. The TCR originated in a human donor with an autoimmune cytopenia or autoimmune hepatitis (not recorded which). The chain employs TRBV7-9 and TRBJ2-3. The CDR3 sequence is CASTPGSTDTQYF.